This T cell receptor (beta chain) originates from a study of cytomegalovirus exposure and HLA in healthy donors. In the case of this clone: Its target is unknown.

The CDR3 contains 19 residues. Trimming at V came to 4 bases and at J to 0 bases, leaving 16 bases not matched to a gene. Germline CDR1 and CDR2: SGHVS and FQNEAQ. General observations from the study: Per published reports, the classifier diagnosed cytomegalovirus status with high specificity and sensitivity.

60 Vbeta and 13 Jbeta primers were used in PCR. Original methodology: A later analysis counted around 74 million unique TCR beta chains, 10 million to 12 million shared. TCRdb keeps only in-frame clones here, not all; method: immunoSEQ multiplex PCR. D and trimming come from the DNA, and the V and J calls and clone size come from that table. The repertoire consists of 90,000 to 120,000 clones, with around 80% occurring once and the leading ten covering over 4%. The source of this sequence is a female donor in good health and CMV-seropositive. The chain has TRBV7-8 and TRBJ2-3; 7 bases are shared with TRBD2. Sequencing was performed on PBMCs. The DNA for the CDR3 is TGTGCCAGCAGCTCGCCCCTGGCGGGGGTCTCCTCTAGCACAGATACGCAGTATTTT. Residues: CASSSPLAGVSSSTDTQYF.